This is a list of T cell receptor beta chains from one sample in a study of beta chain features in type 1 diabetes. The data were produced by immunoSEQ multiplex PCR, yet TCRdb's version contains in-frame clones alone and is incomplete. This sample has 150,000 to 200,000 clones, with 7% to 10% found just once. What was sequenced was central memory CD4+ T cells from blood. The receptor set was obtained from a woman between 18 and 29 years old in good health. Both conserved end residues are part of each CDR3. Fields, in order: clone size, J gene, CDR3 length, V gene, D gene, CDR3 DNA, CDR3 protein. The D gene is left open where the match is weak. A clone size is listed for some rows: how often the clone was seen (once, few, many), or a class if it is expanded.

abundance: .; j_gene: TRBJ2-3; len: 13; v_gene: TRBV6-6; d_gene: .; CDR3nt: TGTGCCAGCAGTGCGAGAGGCACAGATACGCAGTATTTT; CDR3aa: CASSARGTDTQYF
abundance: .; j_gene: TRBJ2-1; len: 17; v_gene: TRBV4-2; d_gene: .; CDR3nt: TGTGCCAGCAGCCCCCTGTCCGGGGGGCGGGCATACAATGAGCAGTTCTTC; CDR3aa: CASSPLSGGRAYNEQFF
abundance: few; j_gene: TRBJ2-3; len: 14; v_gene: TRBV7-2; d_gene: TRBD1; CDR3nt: TGTGCCAGCAGCTTGGACAGGGGCACAGATACGCAGTATTTT; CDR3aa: CASSLDRGTDTQYF
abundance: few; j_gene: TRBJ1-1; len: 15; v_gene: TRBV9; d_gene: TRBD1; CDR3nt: TGTGCCAGCAGCGGTCAGACAGGGGTGAACACTGAAGCTTTCTTT; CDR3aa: CASSGQTGVNTEAFF
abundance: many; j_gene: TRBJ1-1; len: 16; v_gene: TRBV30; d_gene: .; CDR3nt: TGTGCCTGGAGCCCTATGTGGGGCAGGGGTAACACTGAAGCTTTCTTT; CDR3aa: CAWSPMWGRGNTEAFF
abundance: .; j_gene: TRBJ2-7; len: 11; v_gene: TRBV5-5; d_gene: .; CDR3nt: TGTGCCAGCAGTACTAACTACGAGCAGTACTTC; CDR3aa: CASSTNYEQYF
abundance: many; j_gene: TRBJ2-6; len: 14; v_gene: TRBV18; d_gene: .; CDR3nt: TGTGCCAGCTCACCACCGGCAGGGGCCAACGTCCTGACTTTC; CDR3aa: CASSPPAGANVLTF
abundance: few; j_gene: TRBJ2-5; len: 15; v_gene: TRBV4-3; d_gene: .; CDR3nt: TGCGCCAGCAGCCAAGATGTAGCGGTCATGGGGACCCAGTACTTC; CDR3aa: CASSQDVAVMGTQYF
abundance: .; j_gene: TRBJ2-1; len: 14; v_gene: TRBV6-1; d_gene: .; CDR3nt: TGTGCCAGCAGTATCAGCGCGTCCTACAATGAGCAGTTCTTC; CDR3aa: CASSISASYNEQFF
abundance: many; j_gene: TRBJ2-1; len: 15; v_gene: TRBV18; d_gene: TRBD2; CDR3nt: TGTGCCAGCTCACCTACTAGCGGCTCCTACAATGAGCAGTTCTTC; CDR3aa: CASSPTSGSYNEQFF
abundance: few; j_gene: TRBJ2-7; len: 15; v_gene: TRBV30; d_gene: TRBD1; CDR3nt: TGTGCCTGGAGTGTTATCGACAGGGGGCAGAGAGAGCAGTACTTC; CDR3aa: CAWSVIDRGQREQYF
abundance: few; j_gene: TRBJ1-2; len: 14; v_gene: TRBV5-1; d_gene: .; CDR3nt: TGCGCCAGCAGCTCATCGGGGGCTAACTATGGCTACACCTTC; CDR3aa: CASSSSGANYGYTF
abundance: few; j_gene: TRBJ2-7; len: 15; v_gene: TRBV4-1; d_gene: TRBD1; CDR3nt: TGCGCCAGCAGCCGAGATGACAGGGGTACAGGCGAGCAGTACTTC; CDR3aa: CASSRDDRGTGEQYF
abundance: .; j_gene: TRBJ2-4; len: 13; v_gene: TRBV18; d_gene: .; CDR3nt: TGTGCCAGCTCACCCGGAGCGGGAAACATTCAGTACTTC; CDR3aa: CASSPGAGNIQYF
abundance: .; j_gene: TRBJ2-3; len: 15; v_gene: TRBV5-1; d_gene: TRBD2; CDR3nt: TGCGCCAGCCGACTAGCGGGGGACGGCACAGATACGCAGTATTTT; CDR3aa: CASRLAGDGTDTQYF
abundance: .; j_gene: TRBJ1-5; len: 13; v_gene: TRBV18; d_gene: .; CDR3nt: TGTGCCAGCTCACCCGCGGGGGATCAGCCCCAGCATTTT; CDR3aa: CASSPAGDQPQHF
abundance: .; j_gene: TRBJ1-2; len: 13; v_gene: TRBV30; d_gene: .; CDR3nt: TGTGCCTGGAGTGTAGGGCGGGGGGACGGCTACACCTTC; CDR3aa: CAWSVGRGDGYTF
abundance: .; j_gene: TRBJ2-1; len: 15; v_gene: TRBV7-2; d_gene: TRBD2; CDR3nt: TGTGCCAGCAGCCAGAGACTAGCGGGGGGCAATGAGCAGTTCTTC; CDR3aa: CASSQRLAGGNEQFF
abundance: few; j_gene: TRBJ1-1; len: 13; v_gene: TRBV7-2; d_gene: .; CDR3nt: TGTGCCAGCAGCTCACAGGTGAACACTGAAGCTTTCTTT; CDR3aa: CASSSQVNTEAFF
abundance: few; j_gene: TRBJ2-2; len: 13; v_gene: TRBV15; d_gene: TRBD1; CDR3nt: TGTGCCACCACCTTGGACAGGACCGGGGAGCTGTTTTTT; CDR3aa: CATTLDRTGELFF
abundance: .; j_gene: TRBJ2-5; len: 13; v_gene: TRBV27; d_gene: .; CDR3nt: TGTGCCAGCAGTTTAACGTCGGAGGAGACCCAGTACTTC; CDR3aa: CASSLTSEETQYF
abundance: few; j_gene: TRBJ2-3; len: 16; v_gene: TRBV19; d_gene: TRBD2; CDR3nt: TGTGCCAGTGGCCGACTAGCGGGAGCCGCAACAGATACGCAGTATTTT; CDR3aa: CASGRLAGAATDTQYF
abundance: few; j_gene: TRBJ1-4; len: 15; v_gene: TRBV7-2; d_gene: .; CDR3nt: TGTGCCAGCAGCCCCAAGGCAGGGACTAATGAAAAACTGTTTTTT; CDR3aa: CASSPKAGTNEKLFF
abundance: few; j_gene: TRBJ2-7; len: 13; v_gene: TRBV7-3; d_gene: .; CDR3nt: TGTGCCAGCAGCTTAACCCGACAACACGAGCAGTACTTC; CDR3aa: CASSLTRQHEQYF
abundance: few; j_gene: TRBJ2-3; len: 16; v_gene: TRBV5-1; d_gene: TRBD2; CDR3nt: TGCGCCAGCAGCCCGGGACTAGCGGGAGTTGGGGATACGCAGTATTTT; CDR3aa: CASSPGLAGVGDTQYF
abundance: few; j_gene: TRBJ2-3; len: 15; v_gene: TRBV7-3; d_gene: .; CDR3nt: TGTGCCAGCAGCCCGACGATAGCTGGCACAGATACGCAGTATTTT; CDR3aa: CASSPTIAGTDTQYF
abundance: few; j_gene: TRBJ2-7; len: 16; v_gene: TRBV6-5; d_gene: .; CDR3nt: TGTGCCAGCAGTTACTCCAGGACAGTTCTCTCCTACGAGCAGTACTTC; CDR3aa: CASSYSRTVLSYEQYF
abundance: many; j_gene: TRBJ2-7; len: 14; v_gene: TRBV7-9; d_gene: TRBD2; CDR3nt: TGTGCCAGCAGCCCTAGCGGGAGGTCGGGGGAGCAGTACTTC; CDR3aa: CASSPSGRSGEQYF
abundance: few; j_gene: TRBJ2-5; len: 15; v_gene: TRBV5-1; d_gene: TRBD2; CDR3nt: TGCGCCAGCAGCTTCGGGGGACTAGCAGAAGAGACCCAGTACTTC; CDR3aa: CASSFGGLAEETQYF
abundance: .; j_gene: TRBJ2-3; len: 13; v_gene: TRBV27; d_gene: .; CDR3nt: TGTGCCACCAACGAGCCCCCCACAGATACGCAGTATTTT; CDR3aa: CATNEPPTDTQYF
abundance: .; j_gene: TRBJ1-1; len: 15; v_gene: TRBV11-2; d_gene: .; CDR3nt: TGTGCCAGCAGCAGCCGGGGAGGGCCGAACACTGAAGCTTTCTTT; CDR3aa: CASSSRGGPNTEAFF
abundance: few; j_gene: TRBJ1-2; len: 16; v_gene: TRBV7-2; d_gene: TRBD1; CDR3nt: TGTGCCAGCAGCGAAGGACAGGGTCGTGCTAACTATGGCTACACCTTC; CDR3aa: CASSEGQGRANYGYTF
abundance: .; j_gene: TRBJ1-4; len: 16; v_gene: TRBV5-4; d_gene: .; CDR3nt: TGTGCCAGCAGCTTATTCTCGGGAGGACTTAATGAAAAACTGTTTTTT; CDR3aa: CASSLFSGGLNEKLFF
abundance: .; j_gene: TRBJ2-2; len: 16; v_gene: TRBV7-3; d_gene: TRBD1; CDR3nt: TGTGCCAGCAGCCCTACAGGGGCCACCGGCACCGGGGAGCTGTTTTTT; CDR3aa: CASSPTGATGTGELFF
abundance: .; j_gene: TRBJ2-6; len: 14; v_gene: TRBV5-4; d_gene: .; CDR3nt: TGTGCCTTCACTTTCCGCTCTGGGGCCAACGTCCTGACTTTC; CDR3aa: CAFTFRSGANVLTF
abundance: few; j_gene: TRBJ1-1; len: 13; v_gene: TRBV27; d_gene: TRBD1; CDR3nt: TGTGCCAGCAGTTTTAGACAGGGCACTGAAGCTTTCTTT; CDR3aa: CASSFRQGTEAFF
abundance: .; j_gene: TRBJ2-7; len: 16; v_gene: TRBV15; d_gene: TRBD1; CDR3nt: TGTGCCACCAGCAGAGAGGTGGGACAGTGGGGCCACGAGCAGTACTTC; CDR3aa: CATSREVGQWGHEQYF